The 4 T cell receptor beta chains below were found in one sample sequenced in a study of blood T cell repertoires in COVID-19. Repertoires were generated with immunoSEQ multiplex PCR, while TCRdb's copy carries only in-frame clones and drops some. In the table there are around 100,000 clones, about nine tenths of which are singletons. The specimen sequenced was peripheral blood. The source of these receptors is a man in his sixties with acute or convalescent COVID-19.

This chain connects TRBV5-1 to TRBJ2-5; 13 bases align to TRBD2. Germline V CDR1 and CDR2: SGHRS, YFSETQ. The CDR3 covers 16 residues. V was clipped by 1 base and J by 5 bases; unmatched bases: 5. The CDR3 coding sequence is TGCGCCAGCAGCTTGACTAGCGGGAGGGCCTGGGAGACCCAGTACTTC. Its protein is CASSLTSGRAWETQYF. The whole variable domain, remainder taken from reference TRBV5-1 and TRBJ2-5, is KAGVTQTPRYLIKTRGQQVTLSCSPISGHRSVSWYQQTPGQGLQFLFEYFSETQRNKGNFPGRFSGRQFSNSRSEMNVSTLELGDSALYLCASSLTSGRAWETQYFGPGTRLLVL.

CDR3 in amino acids: CASSPLGARGTEAFF. The CDR3 DNA reads as TGTGCCAGCTCACCACTGGGGGCTAGGGGCACTGAAGCTTTCTTT. The chain couples TRBV18 to TRBJ1-1, with a weak D call TRBD1 (6 bases). This CDR3 is 15 amino acids long. V was shortened by 1 base and J by 4 bases, with 13 bases between the two germline ends. Looked up from germline, CDR1 is KGHSH and CDR2 is LQKENI.

This chain connects TRBV5-1 to TRBJ2-7; 11 bases match TRBD2. The CDR3 is 15 amino acids. Looked up from germline, CDR1 is SGHRS and CDR2 is YFSETQ. V lost 2 bases, J lost 6 bases, and 7 bases stayed unmatched. CDR3 bases: TGCGCCAGCAGCTTCGTACTAGCGGGAGCGGGCGAGCAGTACTTC. It yields the protein CASSFVLAGAGEQYF.

The chain employs TRBV28 and TRBJ1-3; 7 bases agree with TRBD1. Trimming removed 8 bases from V and 0 bases from J; junction bases left unmatched: 13. Germline CDR1 is MDHEN and CDR2 is SYDVKM. This CDR3 is built from 17 residues. Here the CDR3 DNA reads TGTGCCAGCTACAACCTGGACAGGCCCCACTCTGGAAACACCATATATTTT. Protein sequence: CASYNLDRPHSGNTIYF.